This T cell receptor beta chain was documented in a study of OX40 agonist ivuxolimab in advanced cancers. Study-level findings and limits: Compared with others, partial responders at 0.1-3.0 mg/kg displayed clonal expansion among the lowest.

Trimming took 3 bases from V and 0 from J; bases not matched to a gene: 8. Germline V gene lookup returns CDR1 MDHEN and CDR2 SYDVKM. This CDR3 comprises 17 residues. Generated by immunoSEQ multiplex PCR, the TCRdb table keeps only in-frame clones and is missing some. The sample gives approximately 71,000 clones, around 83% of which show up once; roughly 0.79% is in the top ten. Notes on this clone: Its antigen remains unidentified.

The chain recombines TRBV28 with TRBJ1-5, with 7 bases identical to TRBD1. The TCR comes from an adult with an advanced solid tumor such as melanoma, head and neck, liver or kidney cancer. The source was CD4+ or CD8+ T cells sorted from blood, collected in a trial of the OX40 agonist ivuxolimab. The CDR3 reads CASSFEGASASNQPQHF. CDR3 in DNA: TGTGCCAGCAGTTTTGAGGGGGCAAGCGCTAGCAATCAGCCCCAGCATTTT.